This T cell receptor (beta chain) derives from a study of early stage breast cancer tumors. Study details: Twelve of the 16 invasive tumors were ER+, PR+ and HER2-. Broader study findings: Compared with adjacent normal breast, tumors showed 2.5 to 3-fold denser, more clonal T cells. Most shared enriched TCRB sequences were commonly generated ones.

Blood replicates held 0.5 ug DNA, tumor or normal breast approximately 1.5 ug, two each. Profiled with immunoSEQ multiplex PCR; TCRdb holds only in-frame clones, not every one. The top ten hold around 3.4% of the sample, which has fewer than 90,000 clones, more than 60% seen once. Of note for this clone: Its antigen is not known.

The V gene's germline CDR1 is MNHEY and CDR2 SVGAGI. The V and J ends lost 0 bases and 1 base, in that order; junction bases with no gene match: 4. The CDR3 sequence is 16 residues long. The chain joins TRBV6-5 to TRBJ1-1, with TRBD1 matching over 8 bases. Source material: blood. The receptor was derived from a person between 55 and 70 years old with breast cancer. The CDR3 sequence: CASSYSIQGANTEAFF. The CDR3 bases are TGTGCCAGCAGTTACTCGATTCAGGGGGCGAACACTGAAGCTTTCTTT.